This TCR beta chain was sequenced in a study of graft-versus-host responses after intestinal transplantation. Study-level background: Recipients underwent multivisceral, liver-intestinal, or isolated intestinal transplants. The recipients all started with anti-thymocyte globulin induction and then took tacrolimus and steroids for roughly 3 years. Regarding the study as a whole: Early post-transplant falls in HvG clones accompanied the peak levels of circulating GvH clones. The authors found GvH clones in recipient marrow, some appearing first in ileum or blood.

Profiled with immunoSEQ multiplex PCR; TCRdb holds only in-frame clones, not every one. The sample has 130,000 to 150,000 clones, nearly 95% seen once; the top ten hold 0.19%. Of note for this clone: Antigen: not known.

Trimming took 0 bases from V and 7 from J; bases not matched to a gene: 9. The germline CDR1 and CDR2 sequences are MGHDK and SYGVNS. This CDR3 spans 17 amino acids. Source: unstimulated CD4+ T cells sorted from spleen or lymph node cells, taken before intestinal transplant. This receptor was identified in a human donor who received an intestinal transplant. The chain recombines TRBV25-1 with TRBJ2-3; TRBD2 agrees at 11 bases. CDR3 nucleotides: TGTGCCAGCAGTGAATATCGGCCGGGACTAGCGGCAAATACGCAGTATTTT. Its protein is CASSEYRPGLAANTQYF.